The 28 T cell receptor beta chains listed next were all sequenced from one sample in a study of T cells in Graves' hyperthyroidism and ophthalmopathy. Regions amplified from RNA transcripts were the TCR beta CDR3 regions. The TCR CDR3 was amplified in a first-round RT-PCR using the HTBI primer set. Using its own MiXCR run on the multiplex PCR reads, TCRdb lists one record per CDR3 protein. The table has about 580,000 distinct CDR3 sequences, approximately 15% seen once; the top ten hold under 7%. Material: blood. Receptors were obtained from a woman under 40 with Graves' hyperthyroidism that later progressed to Graves' ophthalmopathy.

This clonotype was seen more than once but under ten times. The chain combines TRBV4-1 with TRBJ2-7; either TRBD1 or TRBD2 may fit D (6 bases each). The CDR3 sequence is 17 residues long. Germline V CDR1 and CDR2: MGHRA, YSYEKL. The V and J ends lost 3 bases and 3 bases respectively, with 21 bases between them. CDR3: CASSHAPGRGEYYEQYF. CDR3 nucleotides: TGCGCCAGCAGCCATGCCCCGGGTAGGGGGGAGTACTACGAGCAGTACTTC.

There are many counts of this clonotype. The chain combines TRBV7-2 with TRBJ1-1, with TRBD1 matching over 7 bases. This CDR3 contains 11 residues. Looked up from germline, CDR1 is SGHTA and CDR2 is FQGNSA. With 5 bases clipped from V and 8 bases from J, the junction kept 2 bases outside the gene matches. For the CDR3, the DNA is TGTGCCAGCAGCAAGGGACAGGAAGCTTTCTTT. Amino acids: CASSKGQEAFF.

This sequence joins TRBV30 and TRBJ2-5; D is uncertain. Germline V CDR1 and CDR2: GTSNPN, SVGIG (reference sequence). CDR3 length equals 17 residues. The germline V and J ends were trimmed by 0 bases and 1 base, with 18 bases remaining between them. In DNA form, the CDR3 reads TGTGCCTGGAGTGTAGATGGTGTCGGAGACTTCCAAGAGACCCAGTACTTC. This translates into CAWSVDGVGDFQETQYF.

This clonotype has a count of ten or more. The V call is TRBV2, the J call TRBJ1-2; possibly TRBD1 for D (6 bases). Per the germline V gene, CDR1 is SNHLY and CDR2 is FYNNEI. Trimming took 6 bases from V and 0 from J, leaving 8 bases between them. This CDR3 spans 13 amino acids. This chain's CDR3 is CASRTGANYGYTF. The DNA of the CDR3 is TGTGCCAGCAGGACAGGAGCTAACTATGGCTACACCTTC. Full variable domain (outside the CDR3, taken from reference TRBV2 and TRBJ1-2): EPEVTQTPSHQVTQMGQEVILRCVPISNHLYFYWYRQILGQKVEFLVSFYNNEISEKSEIFDDQFSVERPDGSNFTLKIRSTKLEDSAMYFCASRTGANYGYTFGSGTRLTVV.

This clonotype was detected ten times or more. This rearrangement joins TRBV6-1 to TRBJ2-7; D remains ambiguous. V lost 7 bases to trimming and J lost 2 bases, with 9 bases between them. Germline CDR1 and CDR2: MNHNS and SASEGT. The length of the CDR3 is 12 residues. The DNA of the CDR3 is TGTGCCAGCACCGCGGAGACCTACGAGCAGTACTTC. It yields the protein CASTAETYEQYF.

Only a few counts were recorded for this clonotype. The chain is built from TRBV11-3 and TRBJ2-1; TRBD2 agrees at 9 bases. The CDR3 is 18 amino acids. CDR1 is SGHNT and CDR2 is YENEEA in the germline V gene. V lost 4 bases, J lost 5 bases, and 15 bases stayed unmatched. In DNA form, the CDR3 reads TGTGCCAGCAGCTCGAAAGGGAGCGGGAGGTATGTGGACAATGAGCAGTTCTTC. This codes for CASSSKGSGRYVDNEQFF. The full variable domain, in which reference TRBV11-3 and TRBJ2-1 provide the parts outside the CDR3, is EAGVVQSPRYKIIEKKQPVAFWCNPISGHNTLYWYLQNLGQGPELLIRYENEEAVDDSQLPKDRFSAERLKGVDSTLKIQPAELGDSAVYLCASSSKGSGRYVDNEQFFGPGTRLTVL.

The chain couples TRBV27 to TRBJ2-3, with a weak D call TRBD1 (5 bases). This CDR3 has 14 residues. The germline V and J ends were trimmed by 9 bases and 2 bases, with 15 bases remaining between them. Germline V lookup: CDR1 MNHEY, CDR2 SMNVEV (reference sequence). The CDR3 DNA follows: TGTGCCAGAACTCCACAGGATAACACAGATACGCAGTATTTT. Its protein product is CARTPQDNTDTQYF.

V is TRBV4-1 and J is TRBJ2-3, with unresolved D. The V end was cut by 0 bases, the J end by 3 bases, with 13 bases between. CDR3 size: 16 residues. Per the germline V gene, CDR1 is MGHRA and CDR2 is YSYEKL. The CDR3 bases are TGCGCCAGCAGCCAAGATCTCGGGCAGTTGACAGATACGCAGTATTTT. This translates into CASSQDLGQLTDTQYF.

Many counts were recorded for this clonotype. This sequence joins TRBV27 and TRBJ1-6; 11 bases match TRBD1. J lost 7 bases, V lost 5 bases, and 7 bases had no gene match. Germline V gene lookup returns CDR1 MNHEY and CDR2 SMNVEV (reference sequence). This CDR3 has 16 residues. In DNA form, the CDR3 reads TGTGCCAGCAGTACCCCCCGGACAGGGGGCAATTCACCCCTCCACTTT. Amino acids: CASSTPRTGGNSPLHF.

This clonotype was picked up a small number of times. This chain connects TRBV29-1 to TRBJ2-3; 13 bases are shared with TRBD2. V lost 4 bases to trimming and J lost 6 bases; unmatched junction nucleotides: 7. Per the germline V gene, CDR1 is SQVTM and CDR2 is ANQGSEA. This CDR3 contains 15 residues. The DNA of the CDR3 is TGCAGCGTTGTACTACTAGCGGGAGGGACGGATACGCAGTATTTT. It encodes CSVVLLAGGTDTQYF.

This clonotype was detected many times. The chain recombines TRBV7-8 with TRBJ1-4; D might be TRBD1 (5 bases). The CDR3 has 16 residues. In germline, CDR1 is SGHVS, CDR2 FQNEAQ. The V end was cut by 5 bases, the J end by 4 bases, with 17 bases between. DNA of the CDR3: TGTGCCAGCAGCAACGACAGAGCACTGGATAATGAAAAACTGTTTTTT. It specifies CASSNDRALDNEKLFF.

This clonotype was recorded many times. V and J are TRBV29-1 and TRBJ1-4, with 8 positions matching TRBD1. V was pared by 6 bases and J by 7 bases, with 4 bases of the junction left unmatched. Germline assignment: CDR1 SQVTM and CDR2 ANQGSEA. The CDR3 has 12 residues. CDR3 sequence (DNA): TGCAGCGTGGGACAGGAGGGTGAAAAACTGTTTTTT. Amino acid sequence: CSVGQEGEKLFF.

The rearrangement uses TRBV6-6 and TRBJ2-2; 11 bases fit TRBD1. The CDR3 has 15 amino acids. The germline CDR1 and CDR2 sequences are MNHNY and SVGAGI (reference sequence). V gave up 0 bases and J gave up 8 bases; unmatched junction bases: 2. The DNA of the CDR3 is TGTGCCAGCAGTTACTCCGGGACAGGGGGTGGGGAGCTGTTTTTT. Residues: CASSYSGTGGGELFF.

On this clonotype: A read error may be the cause here, since a much bigger clone is one base away. This chain links TRBV24-1 with TRBJ2-4; D gene ambiguous. The length of the CDR3 is 17 residues. CDR1 is KGHDR, CDR2 SFDVKD, per germline. The CDR3 DNA follows: TGTGCCACCAGTGATACGGGTGCGAAGGATACAAAAAACACTCAGTACTTC. It specifies CATSDTGAKDTKNTQYF.

This clonotype was seen at least ten times. The chain uses TRBV6-2 or TRBV6-3 and TRBJ2-6; D is unclear. The CDR3 contains 17 residues. The V end lost 5 bases, the J end lost 4 bases, and 18 bases lay between the germline ends. From germline, CDR1 is MNHEY and CDR2 SVGEGT. The CDR3 loop is CASSQPGTRPGANVLTF. The CDR3 nucleotides read TGTGCCAGCAGTCAACCGGGTACACGGCCAGGGGCCAACGTCCTGACTTTC.

A single count supports this clonotype. The chain is built from TRBV5-6 and TRBJ2-6; 8 bases map to TRBD1. The CDR3 totals 17 residues. V lost 7 bases to trimming and J lost 2 bases; unmatched junction nucleotides: 11. Germline V lookup: CDR1 SGHDT, CDR2 YYEEEE. This chain's CDR3 is CASDLGQGAAGANVLTF. In DNA, the CDR3 is TGTGCCAGCGATCTCGGGCAGGGGGCCGCTGGGGCCAACGTCCTGACTTTC.

This clonotype was detected many times. The V gene is TRBV7-6, the J gene TRBJ2-7; 7 nucleotides align to TRBD2. This CDR3 region has 13 residues. The J segment lost 2 bases and the V segment lost 5 bases, leaving 3 bases of the junction unmatched. Per germline, CDR1 SGHVS and CDR2 FNYEAQ. In nucleotides, the CDR3 is TGTGCCAGCAGCCGGGGGGAAACCTACGAGCAGTACTTC. This codes for CASSRGETYEQYF.

In this sample, this clonotype turned up many times. This chain links TRBV29-1 with TRBJ2-3; TRBD1 is a possible D gene (6 bases). The CDR3 has 14 amino acids. V shed 4 bases and J shed 4 bases, with 15 bases lying between them. CDR1 is SQVTM and CDR2 is ANQGSEA in the germline V gene. CDR3 in amino acids: CSVAGQGNPDTQYF. In DNA form, the CDR3 reads TGCAGCGTTGCGGGGCAGGGGAACCCAGATACGCAGTATTTT.

The rearrangement joins TRBV28 to TRBJ2-7; no reliable D call. V lost 3 bases to trimming and J lost 0 bases, with 9 bases between them. This CDR3 region has 14 residues. Germline CDR1 reads MDHEN; CDR2 reads SYDVKM. The CDR3 nucleotides read TGTGCCAGCAGTTTTGCAACCGACTCCTACGAGCAGTACTTC. This sequence encodes CASSFATDSYEQYF. Full variable domain (outside the CDR3, taken from reference TRBV28 and TRBJ2-7): DVKVTQSSRYLVKRTGEKVFLECVQDMDHENMFWYRQDPGLGLRLIYFSYDVKMKEKGDIPEGYSVSREKKERFSLILESASTNQTSMYLCASSFATDSYEQYFGPGTRLTVT.

At least ten counts were recorded for this clonotype. J is TRBJ2-3 and V is TRBV12-5; no definite D call. The V gene's germline CDR1 is LGHNT and CDR2 FRNRAP. The CDR3 is made up of 14 amino acids. V shed 1 base and J shed 2 bases, with 7 bases lying between them. CDR3: CASGLDATTDTQYF. The CDR3 DNA reads TGTGCTAGTGGTTTGGACGCAACCACAGATACGCAGTATTTT.

With regard to this clonotype: A much larger clone sits a single nucleotide away, making a read error possible. The chain combines TRBV5-1 with TRBJ2-3, with D uncertain. The CDR3 totals 14 residues. The V gene lost 7 bases and the J gene lost 2 bases, with 14 bases spanning the gap. Germline CDR1 is SGHRS and CDR2 is YFSETQ. CDR3 coding DNA: TGCGCCAGCGGCCTGGGTTCTGCCACAGATACGCAGTATTTT. Translated, it gives CASGLGSATDTQYF.

The chain uses TRBV5-1 and TRBJ1-5, with 7 bases lining up with TRBD1. V lost 0 bases and J lost 4; bases outside the gene matches: 4. The germline CDR1 and CDR2 sequences are SGHRS and YFSETQ. CDR3 length: 15 amino acids. The chain's CDR3 is CASSLDSGGNQPQHF. For the CDR3, the DNA is TGCGCCAGCAGCTTGGACTCAGGGGGAAATCAGCCCCAGCATTTT.

About this clonotype: Since a much larger clone is just one base distant, this may be a read error. This rearrangement joins TRBV11-2 to TRBJ1-2; D possibly corresponds to TRBD1 (5 bases). CDR3 length equals 13 residues. Germline assignment: CDR1 SGHAT and CDR2 FQNNGV. The CDR3 sequence is CACSLGRDVGYTF. CDR3 nucleotides: TGTGCCTGCAGCTTGGGTAGGGACGTTGGCTACACCTTC.

With respect to this clonotype: Just one base apart from a much larger clone, this may be a read error. The CDR3 sequence: CASTGADCGYTF. DNA of the CDR3: TGTGCCAGTACGGGGGCTGACTGTGGCTACACCTTC. The chain combines TRBV19 with TRBJ1-2; D is perhaps TRBD1 (6 bases). CDR1 is LNHDA and CDR2 is SQIVND in the germline V gene (reference sequence). The CDR3 extends over 12 amino acids. The V gene lost 7 bases and the J gene lost 7 bases, with 13 bases spanning the gap. The full variable domain, in which reference TRBV19 and TRBJ1-2 provide the parts outside the CDR3, is DGGITQSPKYLFRKEGQNVTLSCEQNLNHDAMYWYRQDPGQGLRLIYYSQIVNDFQKGDIAEGYSVSREKKESFPLTVTSAQKNPTAFYLCASTGADCGYTFGSGTRLTVV.

V usage is TRBV11-2 and J usage is TRBJ2-2; D might be TRBD2 (6 bases). Looked up from germline, CDR1 is SGHAT and CDR2 is FQNNGV. This CDR3 is 16 amino acids long. The V end lost 4 bases, the J end lost 4 bases, and 16 bases lay between the germline ends. The CDR3 region is CASSYLGGASTGELFF. The CDR3 nucleotides read TGTGCCAGCAGCTACCTCGGAGGGGCGTCCACCGGGGAGCTGTTTTTT. Filled out from reference TRBV11-2 and TRBJ2-2, the complete variable domain reads EAGVAQSPRYKIIEKRQSVAFWCNPISGHATLYWYQQILGQGPKLLIQFQNNGVVDDSQLPKDRFSAERLKGVDSTLKIQPAKLEDSAVYLCASSYLGGASTGELFFGEGSRLTVL.

The sample holds one count of this clonotype. V usage is TRBV2 and J usage is TRBJ2-1, with 15 nucleotides matching TRBD2. CDR3 length: 20 amino acids. In germline, CDR1 is SNHLY, CDR2 FYNNEI. J gave up 2 bases and V 3 bases, and 11 bases lay outside the gene matches. CDR3: CASSEPIPGTSGRPYNEQFF. The CDR3 DNA reads as TGTGCCAGCAGTGAGCCAATTCCCGGGACTAGCGGGAGGCCCTACAATGAGCAGTTCTTC.

This chain uses TRBV3-1 with TRBJ1-3; unclear D gene. The V gene lost 0 bases and the J gene lost 0 bases, with 6 bases spanning the gap. This CDR3 is built from 15 residues. The germline CDR1 and CDR2 sequences are LGHDT and YNNKEL (reference sequence). The CDR3 protein is CASSQEQFSGNTIYF. The CDR3 DNA reads as TGTGCCAGCAGCCAAGAACAGTTCTCTGGAAACACCATATATTTT.

The chain couples TRBV20-1 to TRBJ2-1; 8 positions match TRBD1. J lost 6 bases, V lost 6 bases, and 10 bases had no gene match. The CDR3 has 14 amino acids. Germline CDR1 is DFQATT and CDR2 is SNEGSKA (reference sequence). In DNA form, the CDR3 reads TGCAGTGCGAAGCCGGGACAGGCTCCCAATGAGCAGTTCTTC. Translated: CSAKPGQAPNEQFF.